The T cell receptor (beta chain) under discussion was sequenced for a study of STAT5B mutations in CD4+ large granular lymphocyte leukemia. Whole-study findings and limits: Patient CD4-sorted repertoires looked more clonal than healthy CD4+ repertoires, even without putative leukemic clones.

This clone was detected once. What it recognizes is unknown. Profiled with immunoSEQ multiplex PCR; TCRdb holds only in-frame clones, not every one. Of over 25,000 clones listed, around 81% are singletons. The sequence was collected from a human donor in good health. The sequenced sample was CD4+ T cells from blood buffy coats.

In DNA, the CDR3 is TGTGCCAGCAGTTCGAATACAGGGGGCACGCGGGAGACCCAGTACTTC. It translates to CASSSNTGGTRETQYF. The chain carries TRBV27 and TRBJ2-5; 9 positions match TRBD1. J lost 5 bases, V lost 4 bases, and 11 bases had no gene match. Germline V gene lookup returns CDR1 MNHEY and CDR2 SMNVEV (reference sequence). The CDR3 totals 16 residues.